The 13 T cell receptor beta chains below come from one sample, sequenced in a study of T cell responses to AZD1222 COVID-19 vaccine. The data were produced by immunoSEQ multiplex PCR, yet TCRdb's version contains in-frame clones alone and is incomplete. The sample carries about 120,000 clones, around 90% recorded once. The specimen was peripheral blood, collected on day 0 of AZD1222 vaccination. The source of these receptors is an adult in good health.

V usage is TRBV5-1 and J usage is TRBJ2-3, with 11 bases identical to TRBD1. V trimming: 4 bases; J trimming: 6 bases; junction bases outside the gene matches: 7. Per germline, CDR1 SGHRS and CDR2 YFSETQ. The CDR3 extends over 15 amino acids. The CDR3 coding sequence is TGCGCCAGCAGCATAAGGACAGGGGGCCCGGATACGCAGTATTTT. Its translation is CASSIRTGGPDTQYF.

The chain combines TRBV7-2 with TRBJ2-6; D is uncertain. CDR1 and CDR2 (germline): SGHTA, FQGNSA. The V end was cut by 5 bases, the J end by 10 bases, with 12 bases between. This CDR3 comprises 13 residues. Written as DNA, the CDR3 is TGTGCCAGCAGCCCCGATCCTCTAAACGTCCTGACTTTC. It is translated as CASSPDPLNVLTF.

V gene TRBV18 combines with J gene TRBJ1-6, with D tentatively TRBD1 (5 bases). The germline V gene has CDR1 KGHSH and CDR2 LQKENI. The CDR3 is 12 residues long. V lost 6 bases and J 8 bases, leaving 8 bases between the germline ends. CDR3 in amino acids: CASSRDDSPLHF. DNA of the CDR3: TGTGCCAGCTCTCGGGACGATTCACCCCTCCACTTT.

The chain uses TRBV19 and TRBJ1-2; 7 nucleotides agree with TRBD1. Unmatched junction bases numbered 2, after V lost 3 bases and J lost 7 bases. The CDR3 extends over 12 amino acids. CDR1 and CDR2 (germline): LNHDA, SQIVND (reference sequence). The CDR3 DNA reads TGTGCCAGTAGTATGAGACAGGGTGGCTACACCTTC. This gives the protein CASSMRQGGYTF.

The chain couples TRBV6-2 or TRBV6-3 to TRBJ2-7, with 8 bases lining up with TRBD2. V shed 6 bases, J shed 5 bases, and the junction held 9 bases outside the gene matches. The CDR3 totals 14 residues. From germline, CDR1 is MNHEY and CDR2 SVGEGT. The CDR3 sequence is CASSPSGRGNEQYF. CDR3 nucleotides: TGTGCCAGCAGCCCAAGCGGGAGAGGAAACGAGCAGTACTTC.

The chain combines TRBV19 with TRBJ1-4; maybe TRBD1 (6 bases). Germline CDR1 reads LNHDA; CDR2 reads SQIVND (reference sequence). Between the trimmed V and J ends, which lost 5 bases and 5 bases, there was a span of 21 bases. This CDR3 region has 17 residues. CDR3 region: CASSFGGSVPRNEKLFF. In DNA form, the CDR3 reads TGTGCCAGTAGTTTTGGGGGCTCTGTACCCCGAAATGAAAAACTGTTTTTT.

This chain connects TRBV7-2 to TRBJ2-3, with D perhaps matching TRBD1 or TRBD2 (5 bases each). Germline V gene data show CDR1 as SGHTA and CDR2 as FQGNSA. The CDR3 runs 15 residues. Trimming removed 5 bases from V and 1 base from J, with 13 bases in between. In DNA form, the CDR3 reads TGTGCCAGCAGCCCCTCCGGGACCCGCACAGATACGCAGTATTTT. It specifies CASSPSGTRTDTQYF.

The V call is TRBV21-1, the J call TRBJ1-4. TRBV21-1 is shown as a pseudogene. CDR3 size: 14 residues. CDR3 amino acids: CASSRDQMGEKLFF. The CDR3 DNA reads as TGTGCCAGCAGCAGGGACCAAATGGGGGAAAAACTGTTTTTT.

This chain uses TRBV24-1 with TRBJ1-1, with D tentatively TRBD1 (5 bases). CDR1 and CDR2 from the germline V gene are KGHDR and SFDVKD. The CDR3 is made up of 15 amino acids. Trimming took off 4 bases at V and 5 bases at J, with 16 bases between the two ends. The CDR3 region is CATSDRDGGGTEAFF. The CDR3 DNA follows: TGTGCCACCAGTGACCGGGACGGTGGTGGGACTGAAGCTTTCTTT.

The chain uses TRBV5-6 and TRBJ1-6, with 11 positions matching TRBD1. The V segment lost 1 base and the J segment 9 bases; nucleotides outside the gene matches: 3. From germline, CDR1 is SGHDT and CDR2 YYEEEE. This CDR3 is 15 amino acids long. The CDR3 nucleotides read TGTGCCAGCAGCTTGAGGGACAGGGGGTTTTCACCCCTCCACTTT. Translation gives CASSLRDRGFSPLHF.

This chain joins TRBV3-1 (or the pseudogene TRBV3-2) and TRBJ1-2; no firm D call. V lost 0 bases, J lost 6 bases, and 11 bases lay in between. Germline CDR1 is LGHDT and CDR2 is YNNKEL (reference sequence). The CDR3 consists of 14 residues. CDR3 DNA sequence: TGTGCCAGCAGCCAAGATGACACACAAGATGGCTACACCTTC. It specifies CASSQDDTQDGYTF.

The V call is TRBV4-3, the J call TRBJ2-4; tentative D call: TRBD1 (6 bases). This CDR3 has 16 residues. The V gene's germline CDR1 is LGHNA and CDR2 YSLEER. V shed 0 bases and J shed 1 base, with 10 bases lying between them. CDR3 bases: TGCGCCAGCAGCCAAGAAACCACAGGGGCCAAAAACATTCAGTACTTC. Translation gives CASSQETTGAKNIQYF.

This chain connects TRBV19 to TRBJ1-5; D gene ambiguous. Per the germline V gene, CDR1 is LNHDA and CDR2 is SQIVND (reference sequence). Trimming cost V 4 bases and J 0 bases, with 7 bases left between them. The CDR3 length is 14 residues. The DNA of the CDR3 is TGTGCCAGTAGTACGAGCCTTAGCAATCAGCCCCAGCATTTT. Protein sequence: CASSTSLSNQPQHF.